These 21 T cell receptor beta chains were sequenced from one sample in a study of blood T cell repertoires in COVID-19. Libraries were prepared by immunoSEQ multiplex PCR; TCRdb keeps only in-frame clonotypes and omits some of them. The repertoire includes a few hundred thousand clones, approximately 90% of them detected once, and about 3% sits in the top ten. Sequencing input: PBMCs or T cells enriched from blood (not recorded which). The source is a woman between 45 and 60 years old who had recovered from COVID-19.

V usage is TRBV7-2 and J usage is TRBJ2-3; possible D gene TRBD2, 5 bases. CDR1 SGHTA and CDR2 FQGNSA come from the germline V gene. Trimming took off 5 bases at V and 6 bases at J, with 12 bases between the two ends. CDR3 length: 13 residues. CDR3 amino acids: CASSTGTRDTQYF. The CDR3 DNA sequence: TGTGCCAGCAGCACGGGAACTCGGGATACGCAGTATTTT.

The chain recombines TRBV28 with TRBJ1-2; tentative D call: TRBD1 (5 bases). This CDR3 comprises 15 residues. Trimming took off 2 bases at V and 5 bases at J, with 15 bases between the two ends. Germline V CDR1 and CDR2: MDHEN, SYDVKM. CDR3 protein: CASSLRLDKPYGYTF. The CDR3 DNA reads TGTGCCAGCAGTTTAAGGTTGGACAAACCATATGGCTACACCTTC.

This chain joins TRBV2 and TRBJ2-7; 7 nucleotides line up with TRBD1. CDR3 length equals 13 residues. Germline lookup yields CDR1 SNHLY and CDR2 FYNNEI. The J segment lost 3 bases and the V segment lost 5 bases, leaving 4 bases of the junction unmatched. CDR3 amino acids: CASSPGQDYEQYF. DNA of the CDR3: TGTGCCAGCAGTCCCGGACAGGACTACGAGCAGTACTTC. The full variable domain, in which reference TRBV2 and TRBJ2-7 provide the parts outside the CDR3, is EPEVTQTPSHQVTQMGQEVILRCVPISNHLYFYWYRQILGQKVEFLVSFYNNEISEKSEIFDDQFSVERPDGSNFTLKIRSTKLEDSAMYFCASSPGQDYEQYFGPGTRLTVT.

The rearrangement joins TRBV28 to TRBJ2-1; 10 bases are shared with TRBD2. V lost 10 bases, J lost 2 bases, and 5 bases stayed unmatched. The CDR3 runs 14 residues. Germline V gene sequence: CDR1 MDHEN, CDR2 SYDVKM. CDR3 DNA sequence: TGTGCCACCTTCCTAGCGGGGGCCTACAATGAGCAGTTCTTC. Translation gives CATFLAGAYNEQFF.

The CDR3 nucleotides read TGTGCCAGCAGCCGCGTGGCCGGTCGGGATGAAAAACTGTTTTTT. It specifies CASSRVAGRDEKLFF. The genes are TRBV14 and TRBJ1-4; D call uncertain. Per the germline V gene, CDR1 is SGHDN and CDR2 is FVKESK. The CDR3 runs 15 residues. The V end lost 4 bases, the J end lost 6 bases, and 15 bases lay between the germline ends.

The chain carries TRBV30 and TRBJ1-2; D not resolved. The V gene lost 2 bases and the J gene lost 4 bases, with 17 bases spanning the gap. The CDR3 extends over 15 amino acids. CDR1 GTSNPN and CDR2 SVGIG come from the germline V gene (reference sequence). CDR3: CAWSSGIGEVYGYTF. As DNA, the CDR3 is TGTGCCTGGAGTTCCGGGATCGGAGAGGTCTATGGCTACACCTTC.

This clone was counted a few times. The J gene is TRBJ2-7, the V gene TRBV28; the match to TRBD2 covers 12 bases. Germline trimming cut 6 bases from V and 6 bases from J; bases unmatched to any gene: 6. CDR1 and CDR2 (germline): MDHEN, SYDVKM. CDR3 length equals 14 residues. As DNA, the CDR3 is TGTGCCAGCAGCCGGGGGGGACTAGCGGGCGAGCAGTACTTC. Residues: CASSRGGLAGEQYF.

The chain has TRBV7-2 and TRBJ2-7; 9 bases are a match to TRBD1. From germline, CDR1 is SGHTA and CDR2 FQGNSA. Losses at the gene ends were 6 bases for V and 4 bases for J; bases not matched to a gene: 7. The CDR3 spans 14 residues. The CDR3, as DNA: TGTGCCAGCAGATATGACAGGGGGATTTACGAGCAGTACTTC. This gives the protein CASRYDRGIYEQYF.

The V call is TRBV3-1 (or the pseudogene TRBV3-2), the J call TRBJ1-2; weak D call: TRBD1 (6 bases). The CDR3 is 14 residues long. V dropped 7 bases and J dropped 0 bases, with 12 bases sitting between them. CDR1 is LGHDT and CDR2 is YNNKEL in the germline V gene (reference sequence). CDR3 sequence reads: CASTPGHSNYGYTF. The CDR3 DNA follows: TGTGCCAGCACCCCGGGACACTCTAACTATGGCTACACCTTC.

This chain uses TRBV5-4 with TRBJ2-5; the match to TRBD1 covers 10 bases. V lost 6 bases to trimming and J lost 5 bases; unmatched junction nucleotides: 10. The germline V gene has CDR1 SGHNT and CDR2 YYREEE (reference sequence). The CDR3 sequence is 15 residues long. The DNA for the CDR3 is TGTGCCAGCACCCTAGGTGGACAGGGGGATGAGACCCAGTACTTC. It is translated as CASTLGGQGDETQYF.

The J gene is TRBJ2-1, the V gene TRBV15; no clear D. Trimming removed 5 bases at V and 1 base at J, with 6 bases between. Germline loops: CDR1 LNHNV, CDR2 YYDKDF (reference sequence). The CDR3 totals 13 residues. The DNA for the CDR3 is TGTGCCACCAGCGACTTATCCTACAATGAGCAGTTCTTC. Encoded protein: CATSDLSYNEQFF.

The gene calls are TRBV29-1 and TRBJ1-2; unclear D gene. This CDR3 has 14 amino acids. The germline V gene encodes CDR1 SQVTM and CDR2 ANQGSEA. The V and J ends lost 3 bases and 4 bases respectively, with 15 bases between them. CDR3 amino acids: CSVDTDWPSYGYTF. In DNA, the CDR3 is TGCAGCGTTGACACAGATTGGCCGTCCTATGGCTACACCTTC.

The rearrangement links TRBV28 to TRBJ2-7; 7 bases align to TRBD1. V trimming: 5 bases; J trimming: 5 bases; junction bases outside the gene matches: 12. CDR1 is MDHEN, CDR2 SYDVKM, per germline. This CDR3 spans 15 amino acids. CDR3 in DNA: TGTGCCAGCAGTCGTTCGGGACAGAATGGGGACGAGCAGTACTTC. It is translated as CASSRSGQNGDEQYF.

The J gene is TRBJ2-3, the V gene TRBV10-3, with TRBD2 identical over 9 bases. The CDR3 length is 14 residues. Germline CDR1 is ENHRY and CDR2 is SYGVKD. With 7 bases clipped from V and 2 bases from J, the junction kept 4 bases outside the gene matches. The CDR3 spells CAIKAGGSTDTQYF. DNA for the CDR3: TGTGCCATCAAAGCGGGAGGTTCCACAGATACGCAGTATTTT.

V gene TRBV2 combines with J gene TRBJ2-7; 12 bases align to TRBD2. The length of the CDR3 is 13 residues. CDR1 and CDR2 (germline): SNHLY, FYNNEI. V gave up 10 bases and J gave up 6 bases; unmatched junction bases: 7. CDR3 residues: CATSTSGSSEQYF. CDR3 nucleotides: TGTGCCACCTCGACTAGCGGGAGTAGCGAGCAGTACTTC.

In its sample, this clone was seen a few times. J is TRBJ2-5 and V is TRBV20-1; D not certain. V lost 3 bases to trimming and J lost 5 bases, with 4 bases between them. This CDR3 region has 10 residues. From germline, CDR1 is DFQATT and CDR2 SNEGSKA (reference sequence). For the CDR3, the DNA is TGCAGTGCTAGTCATGAGACCCAGTACTTC. Translating it yields CSASHETQYF.

The rearrangement joins TRBV7-8 to TRBJ1-6; D is unresolved. Trimming stripped 1 base from V and 0 bases from J, with 10 bases between. Germline lookup yields CDR1 SGHVS and CDR2 FQNEAQ. CDR3 length: 17 amino acids. DNA of the CDR3: TGTGCCAGCAGCTTAGATTTTGGCGGCTCCTATAATTCACCCCTCCACTTT. It specifies CASSLDFGGSYNSPLHF. The complete variable domain, with remaining parts taken from reference TRBV7-8 and TRBJ1-6, reads GAGVSQSPRYKVAKRGQDVALRCDPISGHVSLFWYQQALGQGPEFLTYFQNEAQLDKSGLPSDRFFAERPEGSVSTLKIQRTQQEDSAVYLCASSLDFGGSYNSPLHFGNGTRLTVT.

Regarding this clone: A junction boundary mismatches the germline segment, possibly from a read error. The V gene is TRBV28, the J gene TRBJ2-7, with 7 bases matching TRBD1. Germline CDR1 is MDHEN and CDR2 is SYDVKM. This CDR3 has 11 amino acids. CDR3 loop: CASSRADRTHF. The CDR3 nucleotides are TGTGCCAGCAGCCGAGCGGACAGGACCCACTTC.

V is TRBV21-1 and J is TRBJ1-4; the table's D call of TRBD1 was not tested on the DNA. TRBV21-1 is an annotated pseudogene. The CDR3 sequence is 17 residues long. CDR3 coding DNA: TGTGCCAGCAGCAAAGCGCATGGACAGGGCCTTAATGAAAAACTGTTTTTT. Translation: CASSKAHGQGLNEKLFF.

V and J are TRBV27 and TRBJ2-1, with D tentatively TRBD1 (6 bases). Trimming left V 6 bases short and J 4 bases short, with 10 bases between. CDR1 and CDR2 from the germline V gene are MNHEY and SMNVEV (reference sequence). This CDR3 has 13 amino acids. The CDR3 DNA reads TGTGCCAGCAGGTGGGGGCGTTACAATGAGCAGTTCTTC. Translating it yields CASRWGRYNEQFF.

This chain links TRBV5-1 with TRBJ1-4, with 7 bases aligning to TRBD1. Losses at the gene ends were 4 bases for V and 6 bases for J; bases not matched to a gene: 9. The CDR3 sequence is 15 residues long. CDR1 is SGHRS, CDR2 YFSETQ, per germline. CDR3 residues: CASSPGRGQDEKLFF. The CDR3 DNA reads TGCGCCAGCAGCCCCGGTAGGGGGCAGGATGAAAAACTGTTTTTT.